This TCR beta chain came from a study of cytomegalovirus exposure and HLA in healthy donors (dated by TCRdb to about 2017). General notes on the study: According to an earlier analysis of 450 to 650 of the donors, some 180 million T cells yielded approximately 120 million unique TCR beta sequences and about 280 Gb of sequence data. High-throughput TCR immunosequencing, statistical association of individual TCRs with disease status, and machine learning were combined to predict cytomegalovirus infection status. Along with the roughly 670-subject first cohort, a separate validation cohort of around 120 different subjects was used. All discovery cohort repertoires had been generated using a single sequencing platform. Genome-wide SNP genotypes for about 65% of the roughly 670 donors were used in a later genetic analysis, which treated that subset as a discovery cohort. The number of donors typed differed by locus, with 629-630 for A, B, C, DRB1 and DQB1, roughly 520 for DQA1, about 610 for DPA1, and some 450 for DPB1. Using immunosequencing, the study profiled T cell repertoires from 666 subjects and related those repertoires to cytomegalovirus serostatus. Among over 350 genotyped donors of the cohort, an average of about 240,000 unique TCR beta nucleotide sequences were sequenced per donor, roughly 18% of them non-productive. A later analysis re-analyzed previously published TCR beta repertoires from approximately 700 donors and added high-resolution HLA genotyping to study TCR occurrence patterns. An earlier analysis of 587 of the donors applied high-throughput TCR beta sequencing to assess whether each TCR beta V gene segment acted as functional or pseudogenic. The aim of the study was to test whether cataloging public T cell receptors could identify signatures of past pathogen exposure. Both class I and class II loci were covered by HLA typing, at four-digit resolution. Roughly five DR-DQ haplotypes were handled as single units for association and clustering because linkage in the cohort was strong. An early release that covered some 640 HLA-typed donors contained about 300 gigabases of sequencing data and 85 million to 100 million unique TCR sequences. Rather than using new phenotypic data, the later analysis identified candidate immune exposures from TCR beta sequences and from how often those sequences occurred across donors. Of the 398 genotyped donors, over 65% fell in the genetic ancestry cluster associated with self-reported Caucasian donors. Donor age, sex, ethnicity and CMV serostatus were compiled alongside the repertoire data.

From a lookup of the germline V gene (reference sequence), CDR1 and CDR2 are SGHNT and YYREEE. V trim: 4 bases; J trim: 0 bases; unmatched bases: 6. Measured from the cysteine to the phenylalanine, the CDR3 is 16 residues long. Here the CDR3 DNA is all that survives: 48 bases in frame from base 1. Receptor amplification or capture employed the immunoSEQ multiplex PCR assay. For the multiplex PCR, a mixture combining 60 forward primers for TCR Vbeta segments and 13 reverse primers for TCR Jbeta segments was used. The CDR3 region of rearranged TCR beta genes was amplified from genomic DNA with a multiplex PCR assay. The Illumina HiSeq System was used to sequence the amplified TCR beta libraries as 87-base-pair reads. For the original study's pipeline: A later analysis tallied about 77 million unique TCR beta chains across the 700 or so repertoires, and around 10 million of those chains were shared by two or more donors. Raw reads were error-corrected and collapsed into unique sequences with a nearest-neighbor algorithm that merged closely related sequences to remove PCR and sequencing errors. V, D and J gene segments were assigned by aligning CDR3 sequences to IMGT reference sequences. Each retained sequence needed at least a six-nucleotide match to both a V gene segment and a J gene segment. Rearrangements were classified as productive when the CDR3 lacked stop codons and remained in frame with V and J, and all other rearrangements were classified as non-productive. Following IMGT convention, CDR3 was defined as the stretch from the second conserved V-encoded cysteine to the conserved J-encoded phenylalanine. In an earlier analysis of 587 of the donors, sequences lacking an unambiguous match to a single V gene segment were excluded. In an earlier analysis of almost 600 of the donors, a V segment was called functional when productive rearrangements were above 56.7%, and segregating when the standard deviation between donors exceeded 5%. A statistical classification framework was built to diagnose cytomegalovirus status from the catalog of TCR beta chain sequences. In a later analysis, TCR nucleotide sequences were compared against IMGT/GENE-DB human TR gene sequences so that V and J genes could be assigned. A later analysis assigned CDR3 sequences and most-parsimonious VDJ recombination scenarios with the TCRdist pipeline. A later analysis defined each TCR beta chain by its CDR3 amino acid sequence plus V-gene family, and excluded reads lacking a unique V-gene family. A later analysis removed 500 to 600 highly shared, low-generation-probability nucleotide sequences to deal with suspected cross-contamination and a sequencing artifact. For each public chain, a later analysis derived a clonal expansion index from normalized ranks of inferred template counts within each repertoire. A later analysis computed generation probabilities with a VDJ recombination model fitted to out-of-frame rearrangements, and checked the results against IGoR. In a later analysis, TCR-TCR, TCR-HLA and TCR-CMV co-occurrence was scored with hypergeometric tests, and a repertoire-size bias correction was applied to TCR pairs. To estimate false discovery rates, a later analysis permuted the HLA or CMV assignments 20 times. In a later analysis, co-occurring TCRs were grouped with DBSCAN, and TCRdist sequence similarity was added when clustering was performed within HLA-allele-positive subsets. Co-occurrence clustering excluded repertoires with fewer than 30,000 or more than 120,000 public chains, plus five with anomalous nucleotide sharing. In its TCRdb copy, this immuneACCESS table keeps in-frame sequences only and misses some clones. Where compared with another copy, unresolved V genes explain less than half of these, and the others have no known cause. That table supplies the V and J calls and clone size; D and trimming were determined from the DNA. The table for this sample shows 75,000 to 85,000 clones. Clones ranked in the top ten supply less than 0.6% of the sample.

Turning to this clone: This receptor's antigen is unknown.

The cohort consisted of 670 or so healthy bone marrow donors. At the time of sampling, all cohort members were nominally healthy, though unrecorded immune exposures were likely present. The donor was CMV seronegative and belonged to the group of 380 or so seronegative cohort members. Each donor provided a peripheral blood sample, and peripheral blood mononuclear cells were used for TCR beta sequencing. The Qiagen DNeasy Blood Extraction Kit was used to extract genomic DNA from the blood cell samples. Broad study findings and their caveats: In a later analysis, TCR association rates were found to vary across HLA loci, with the most associated TCRs seen for DRB1 alleles and the fewest for HLA-C alleles. When HLA alleles, especially DR and DQ, strongly co-occurred, attributing TCR associations to individual alleles was difficult. While some public TCRs were present in many individuals, most TCR sequences turned up only very rarely across donors. Because HLA typing was missing for some donors at each locus, association tests included only the typed subset. According to the authors, the approach could potentially be generalized to other disease states and immunological phenotypes. A later analysis found that most CMV-associated TCR beta chains appeared HLA-restricted, with HLA associations seemingly driven largely by CMV exposure. Because the 87-base-pair reads could not distinguish some IMGT-functional V segments, including TRBV6-2 and TRBV6-3, those segments were excluded. This cohort had only TCR beta chains sequenced, and the lack of alpha or paired-chain data limited which features could be detected. In vitro tests confirmed that a few of the cytomegalovirus-associated TCR beta chains recognize cytomegalovirus antigens. CMV serostatus was the only immune exposure information available for the cohort. A further reported finding was that TCR beta sequences accurately predicted the HLA-A and HLA-B alleles for most subjects in the first cohort. Because counts were too low, 15 or so rarely observed V segments, including chromosome 9 orphons, were excluded from the earlier analysis of fewer than 650 of the donors. In a later genetic analysis, fewer N-insertions in productive TCRs were reported among donors in an Asian-associated ancestry cluster than the 666-donor mean. A later analysis found that HLA-associated TCR beta chains were more clonally expanded and had lower generation probabilities than equally common non-associated chains. A later analysis reported that several top co-occurrence clusters appeared linked to parvovirus B19, influenza, CMV and Epstein-Barr virus. Roughly uniform sequencing depth across donors was assumed in presence/absence analyses, although this assumption may not hold. At a false discovery rate of 0.05, a later analysis linked 16,951 TCR beta sequences to specific HLA alleles. The classifier was reported to diagnose cytomegalovirus status with high specificity and sensitivity in both the original cohort and the validation cohort. A cluster of highly shared sequence variants was judged likely to be a technical artifact of the sequencing pipeline. Correlated functional status among segregating V segments might be attributable to linkage disequilibrium, but an unknown experimental factor could not be ruled out. In an earlier analysis of some 640 of the donors, most TCR beta V segments were observed in productive rearrangements about 87% or about 30% of the time, broadly matching IMGT annotations. In the study, some 160 TCR beta chains were listed as associated with cytomegalovirus. A later genetic analysis associated a missense DCLRE1C variant with V-gene and J-gene trimming of TCR beta chains, and an independent cohort replicated the association.

Recombination linked TRBV5-4 to TRBJ2-4; the junction holds 8 bases that match TRBD1. This clonotype was sampled from a man aged 45-60 years in good health and CMV-seronegative. Sequencing used PBMCs. The CDR3 protein: CASSQYRGAAKNIQYF. The nucleotide sequence reads as follows: TGTGCCAGCAGCCAATACAGGGGGGCAGCCAAAAACATTCAGTACTTC.